These T cell receptor beta chains were read from a single sample in a study of blood T cell repertoires in COVID-19. Profiled with immunoSEQ multiplex PCR; TCRdb holds only in-frame clones, not every one. This repertoire shows around 300,000 clones, around 85% found once; its top ten account for about 2.2%. Sequenced: peripheral blood. These receptors came from a woman under 40 who had recovered from COVID-19. CDR3s include the opening cysteine and the closing phenylalanine or tryptophan. The D gene is left open where the match is weak. The size of a clone is reported for some rows only, either as once, few or many, or as a class for expanded clones.

>TRBV9|TRBJ2-1|NA|NA
CASSVSSGWNEQFF
TGTGCCAGCAGCGTAAGTTCAGGTTGGAATGAGCAGTTCTTC
>TRBV6-1|TRBJ1-2|few|TRBD1
CASSEHRDRGHGYTF
TGTGCCAGCAGTGAACACCGGGACAGGGGGCATGGCTACACCTTC
>TRBV5-1|TRBJ2-5|NA|TRBD1
CASSPGQGGETQYF
TGCGCCAGCAGCCCAGGACAGGGGGGAGAGACCCAGTACTTC
>TRBV7-2|TRBJ2-5|NA|TRBD2
CASSLGGGQETQYF
TGTGCCAGCAGCTTAGGCGGGGGCCAAGAGACCCAGTACTTC
>TRBV11-2|TRBJ1-2|NA|NA
CASSLGGGDYGYTF
TGTGCCAGCAGCTTAGGGGGGGGAGACTATGGCTACACCTTC
>TRBV28|TRBJ1-5|NA|NA
CATHQSNNQPQHF
TGTGCCACCCACCAGTCCAACAATCAGCCCCAGCATTTT
>TRBV15|TRBJ1-5|many|NA
CATSSGLGSSNQPQHF
TGTGCCACCAGCAGTGGTCTTGGGAGTAGCAATCAGCCCCAGCATTTT
>TRBV7-2|TRBJ2-7|NA|TRBD1
CASSLSVDRAYEQYF
TGTGCCAGCAGCTTAAGTGTGGACAGGGCCTACGAGCAGTACTTC
>TRBV7-6|TRBJ2-1|NA|TRBD2
CASIQDPGGDEQFF
TGTGCCAGCATCCAGGACCCCGGGGGGGATGAGCAGTTCTTC
>TRBV11-3|TRBJ1-1|NA|NA
CASSLLLDTEAFF
TGTGCCAGCAGCTTACTCCTAGACACTGAAGCTTTCTTT
>TRBV19|TRBJ1-5|NA|NA
CASSMGRRGNQPQHF
TGTGCCAGTAGTATGGGTCGGAGGGGCAATCAGCCCCAGCATTTT